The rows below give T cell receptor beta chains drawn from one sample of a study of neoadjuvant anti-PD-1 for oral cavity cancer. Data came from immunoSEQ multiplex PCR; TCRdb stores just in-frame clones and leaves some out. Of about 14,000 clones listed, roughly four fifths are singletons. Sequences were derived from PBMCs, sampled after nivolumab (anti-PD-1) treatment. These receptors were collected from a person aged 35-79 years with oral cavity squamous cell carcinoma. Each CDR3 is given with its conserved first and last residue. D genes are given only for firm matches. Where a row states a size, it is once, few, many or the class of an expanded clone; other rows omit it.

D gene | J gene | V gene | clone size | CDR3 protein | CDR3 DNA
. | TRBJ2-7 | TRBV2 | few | CASTADIFYEQYF | TGTGCCAGCACTGCGGACATATTCTACGAGCAGTACTTC
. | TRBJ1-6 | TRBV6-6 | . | CASTLQGMGNSPLHF | TGTGCCAGCACCCTCCAGGGTATGGGGAATTCACCCCTCCACTTT
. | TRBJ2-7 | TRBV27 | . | CASSFRGYEQYF | TGTGCCAGCAGTTTCCGGGGCTACGAGCAGTACTTC
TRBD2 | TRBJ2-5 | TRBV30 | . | CAWNMGLAGRKTQYF | TGTGCCTGGAATATGGGACTAGCGGGGAGGAAGACCCAGTACTTC
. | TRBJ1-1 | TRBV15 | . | CATSRPGTSRPEAFF | TGTGCCACCAGCAGACCCGGGACCTCCAGACCTGAAGCTTTCTTT
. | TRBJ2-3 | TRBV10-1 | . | CASSESGQSTDTQYF | TGCGCCAGCAGTGAGTCCGGTCAGTCCACAGATACGCAGTATTTT
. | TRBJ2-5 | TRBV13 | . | CASSLPQETQYF | TGTGCCAGCAGCCTCCCCCAAGAGACCCAGTACTTC
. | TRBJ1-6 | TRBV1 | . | CTSSQDAGTGYNSPLHF | TGCACCAGCAGCCAAGATGCGGGAACGGGGTATAATTCACCCCTCCACTTT
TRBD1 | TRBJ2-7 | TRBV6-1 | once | CASSEDRWAGGSEQYF | TGTGCCAGCAGTGAAGACCGATGGGCAGGGGGCTCCGAGCAGTACTTC
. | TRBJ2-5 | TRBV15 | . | CATSRDQIETQYF | TGTGCCACCAGCAGAGATCAGATAGAGACCCAGTACTTC
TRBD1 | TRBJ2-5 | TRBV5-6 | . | CASSLAIYGTGETQYF | TGTGCCAGCAGCTTGGCCATATACGGGACAGGGGAGACCCAGTACTTC
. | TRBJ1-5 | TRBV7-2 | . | CASSRGGYNQPQHF | TGTGCCAGCAGCCGGGGGGGTTACAATCAGCCCCAGCATTTT
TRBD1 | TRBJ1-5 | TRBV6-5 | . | CASSRTGLGQPQHF | TGTGCCAGCAGCAGGACAGGTTTAGGTCAGCCCCAGCATTTT
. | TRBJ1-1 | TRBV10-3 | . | CAISDPAGGYTEAFF | TGTGCCATCAGTGATCCGGCGGGGGGGTACACTGAAGCTTTCTTT
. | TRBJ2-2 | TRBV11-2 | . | CASRVGADTGELFF | TGTGCCAGCAGAGTTGGGGCCGACACCGGGGAGCTGTTTTTT
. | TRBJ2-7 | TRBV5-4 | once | CASSEAGSHYEQYF | TGTGCCAGCAGCGAGGCCGGGAGCCACTACGAGCAGTACTTC
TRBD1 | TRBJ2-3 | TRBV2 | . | CASPSTHRGRTDTQYF | TGTGCCAGCCCCTCGACCCACAGGGGGCGGACAGATACGCAGTATTTT
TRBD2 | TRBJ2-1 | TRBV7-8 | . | CASSLVTGGYNEQFF | TGTGCCAGCAGCTTAGTAACGGGGGGCTACAATGAGCAGTTCTTC
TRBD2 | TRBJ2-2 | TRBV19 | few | CASSTSAANTGELFF | TGTGCCAGTAGCACTAGCGCGGCGAACACCGGGGAGCTGTTTTTT
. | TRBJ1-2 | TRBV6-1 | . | CASSEGGVDYGYTF | TGTGCCAGCAGTGAAGGGGGCGTTGACTATGGCTACACCTTC
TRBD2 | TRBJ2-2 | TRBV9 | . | CASSVEAGGLYGELFF | TGTGCCAGCAGCGTAGAGGCGGGGGGGCTCTACGGGGAGCTGTTTTTT
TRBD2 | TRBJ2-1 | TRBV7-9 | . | CASGEGGGEQFF | TGTGCCAGCGGCGAGGGCGGGGGGGAGCAGTTCTTC
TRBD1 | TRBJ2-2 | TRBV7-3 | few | CASSLATGGTGELFF | TGTGCCAGCAGCTTAGCCACAGGGGGTACCGGGGAGCTGTTTTTT
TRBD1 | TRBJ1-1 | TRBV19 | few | CASRTQGENTEAFF | TGTGCCAGTAGGACACAGGGGGAGAACACTGAAGCTTTCTTT
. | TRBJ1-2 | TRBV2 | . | CASSTNQNYGYTF | TGTGCCAGCAGTACGAACCAGAACTATGGCTACACCTTC
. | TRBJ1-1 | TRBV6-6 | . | CASTLNGRQSNTEAFF | TGTGCCAGCACCCTAAACGGAAGACAGTCGAACACTGAAGCTTTCTTT
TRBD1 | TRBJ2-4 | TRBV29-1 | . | CSVVGTGGFGEAKNIQYF | TGCAGCGTTGTAGGGACAGGGGGTTTCGGGGAAGCCAAAAACATTCAGTACTTC
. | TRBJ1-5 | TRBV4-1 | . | CASSQVGGYSNQPQHF | TGCGCCAGCAGCCAAGTTGGAGGTTATAGCAATCAGCCCCAGCATTTT
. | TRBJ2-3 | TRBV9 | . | CASSVSGSLSTDTQYF | TGTGCCAGCAGCGTGTCAGGGAGTCTAAGCACAGATACGCAGTATTTT
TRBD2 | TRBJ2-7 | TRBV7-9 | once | CASSLGTSGRAREQYF | TGTGCCAGCAGCTTAGGAACTAGCGGGAGGGCCCGGGAGCAGTACTTC
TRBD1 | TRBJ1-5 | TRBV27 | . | CASRKSGGRRNQPQHF | TGTGCCAGCAGAAAATCAGGGGGCAGGCGCAATCAGCCCCAGCATTTT
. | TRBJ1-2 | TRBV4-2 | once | CASSQDRIGRDYGYTF | TGTGCCAGCAGCCAAGATAGGATTGGGAGGGACTATGGCTACACCTTC
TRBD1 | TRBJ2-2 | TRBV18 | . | CASSPDRGYNTGELFF | TGTGCCAGCTCACCGGACAGGGGCTACAACACCGGGGAGCTGTTTTTT
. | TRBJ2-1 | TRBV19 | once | CASSNVPSGNEQFF | TGTGCCAGTAGTAACGTGCCATCCGGCAATGAGCAGTTCTTC
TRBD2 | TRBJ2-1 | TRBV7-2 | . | CASSRVSGTSGSSYNEQFF | TGTGCCAGCAGCCGAGTATCCGGGACTAGCGGGAGCTCCTACAATGAGCAGTTCTTC
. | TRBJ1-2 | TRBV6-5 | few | CASSYRLWPREYGYTF | TGTGCCAGCAGTTACCGACTGTGGCCGAGGGAATATGGCTACACCTTC
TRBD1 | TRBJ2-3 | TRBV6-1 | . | CASSDRTGFPDTQYF | TGTGCCAGCAGTGACCGGACAGGGTTCCCAGATACGCAGTATTTT
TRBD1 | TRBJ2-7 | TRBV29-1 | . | CSVRPRGRLYEQYF | TGCAGCGTACGGCCAAGGGGGCGTCTGTACGAGCAGTACTTC
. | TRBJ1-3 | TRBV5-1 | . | CASSLEDFSGNTIYF | TGCGCCAGCAGCTTGGAGGATTTCTCTGGAAACACCATATATTTT
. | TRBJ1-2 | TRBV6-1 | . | CASSEAGHYWGSRWGYTF | TGTGCCAGCAGTGAAGCTGGTCACTACTGGGGATCTAGGTGGGGCTACACCTTC
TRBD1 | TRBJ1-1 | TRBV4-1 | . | CASSQFSQGGRTEAFF | TGCGCCAGCAGCCAATTCTCACAGGGGGGGCGCACTGAAGCTTTCTTT
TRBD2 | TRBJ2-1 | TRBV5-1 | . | CASSSALAGANNEQFF | TGCGCCAGCAGCTCGGCACTAGCGGGAGCGAACAATGAGCAGTTCTTC
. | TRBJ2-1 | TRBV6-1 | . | CASSEQPRDKAYNEQFF | TGTGCCAGCAGTGAACAGCCCCGGGACAAGGCATACAATGAGCAGTTCTTC
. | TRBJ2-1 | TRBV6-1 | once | CASSEPPFQIRSVYNEQFF | TGTGCCAGCAGTGAACCACCCTTCCAAATACGGAGTGTGTACAATGAGCAGTTCTTC
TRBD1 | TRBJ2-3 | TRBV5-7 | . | CASSGDRDRGTDTQYF | TGTGCCAGCAGCGGAGACCGGGACAGGGGTACAGATACGCAGTATTTT
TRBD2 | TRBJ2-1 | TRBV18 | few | CASSPSGLAGNNEQFF | TGTGCCAGCTCACCGTCGGGACTAGCGGGGAACAATGAGCAGTTCTTC
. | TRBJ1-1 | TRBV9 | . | CASSVESGASTEAFF | TGTGCCAGCAGCGTTGAGTCGGGGGCGAGTACTGAAGCTTTCTTT
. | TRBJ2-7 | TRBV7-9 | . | CASSLTGTAGASEQYF | TGTGCCAGCAGCTTAACCGGGACAGCGGGTGCCTCCGAGCAGTACTTC
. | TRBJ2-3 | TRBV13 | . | CASTLVGDTQYF | TGTGCCAGCACCCTAGTTGGGGATACGCAGTATTTT
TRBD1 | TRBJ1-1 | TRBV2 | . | CASRPSGTGREAFF | TGTGCCAGCAGGCCTTCCGGGACAGGACGTGAAGCTTTCTTT